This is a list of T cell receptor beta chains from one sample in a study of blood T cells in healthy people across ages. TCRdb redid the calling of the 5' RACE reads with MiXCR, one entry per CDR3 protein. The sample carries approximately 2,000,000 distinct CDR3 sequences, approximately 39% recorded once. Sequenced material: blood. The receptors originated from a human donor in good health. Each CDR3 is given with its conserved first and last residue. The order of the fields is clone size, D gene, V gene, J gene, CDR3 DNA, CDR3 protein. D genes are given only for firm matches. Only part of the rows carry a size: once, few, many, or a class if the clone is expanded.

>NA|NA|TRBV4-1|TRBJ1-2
TGCGCCAGCAGCCCCCTCGGCGGGGACGGCTACACCTTC
CASSPLGGDGYTF
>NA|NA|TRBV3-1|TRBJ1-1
TGTGCCAGCAGCCCAAATACCGGTGGGAGTCGCGGGACTGAAGCTTTCTTT
CASSPNTGGSRGTEAFF
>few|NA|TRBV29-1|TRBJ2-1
TGCAGCGTTACCCTAAACTACAATGAGCAGTTCTTC
CSVTLNYNEQFF
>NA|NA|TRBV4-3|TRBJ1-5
TGCGCCAGCAGCCAAGAAGCAGCGACTAGCGGTATCGTGGATACGCAGCATTTT
CASSQEAATSGIVDTQHF
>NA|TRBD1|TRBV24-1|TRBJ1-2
TGTGCCACTGGAGATGGGACAGGGATCGGCTACACCTTC
CATGDGTGIGYTF
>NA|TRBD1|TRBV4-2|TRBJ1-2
TGTGCCAGCAGCCCCGACAGGGGCAATATTGATGGCTACACCTTC
CASSPDRGNIDGYTF
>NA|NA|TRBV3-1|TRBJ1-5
TGTGCCAGCAGCCAGTCTGTGGCAACCCGACAGCCCCAGCATTTT
CASSQSVATRQPQHF
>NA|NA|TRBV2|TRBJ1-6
TGTGCCAGCAGTGAACGGCAGAAACGTAATTCACCCCTCCACTTT
CASSERQKRNSPLHF
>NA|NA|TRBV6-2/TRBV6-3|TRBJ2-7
TGTGCCAGCAGTTACTTGGACAGTAGGGCCTACGAGCAGTACTTC
CASSYLDSRAYEQYF
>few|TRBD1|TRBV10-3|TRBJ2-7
TGTGCCATCAGTGAGTCGCCAGGGGGCTCCTACGAGCAGTACTTC
CAISESPGGSYEQYF
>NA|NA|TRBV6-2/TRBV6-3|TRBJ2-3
TGTGCCAGCAGTTACTCAGGAAATACGCAGTATTTT
CASSYSGNTQYF
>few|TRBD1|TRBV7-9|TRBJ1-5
TGTGCCAGCAGCTTAGGGACAGGGGGCCTAAATCAGCCCCAGCATTTT
CASSLGTGGLNQPQHF
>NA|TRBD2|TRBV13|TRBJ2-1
TGTGCCAGCAGCAGCTATAGCGGGGAATCCTACAATGAGCAGTTCTTC
CASSSYSGESYNEQFF
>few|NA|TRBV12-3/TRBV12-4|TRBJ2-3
TGTGCCAGCAGCCGAGACAGTACCCGAATGGATACGCAGTATTTT
CASSRDSTRMDTQYF
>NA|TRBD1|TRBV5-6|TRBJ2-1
TGTGCCAGCAGCTTAATGGGACAGGGAGGGGATGAGCAGTTCTTC
CASSLMGQGGDEQFF
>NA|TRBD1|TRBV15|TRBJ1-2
TGTGCCACCAGCAGAGAGGGGACAGGTTGGAGTGGCTACACCTTC
CATSREGTGWSGYTF
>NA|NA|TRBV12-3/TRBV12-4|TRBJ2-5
TGTGCCAGCAGTTTAGAAGTGTTGGAGACCCAGTACTTC
CASSLEVLETQYF
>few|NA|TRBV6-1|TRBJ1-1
TGTGCCAGTGCTCCCCCTGAAGCTTTCTTT
CASAPPEAFF
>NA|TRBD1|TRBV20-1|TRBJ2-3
TGCAGTGCTAGAGCTTGGGACAGGGGGATTCAAGATACGCGGTATTTT
CSARAWDRGIQDTRYF
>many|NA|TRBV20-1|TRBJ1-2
TGCAGTGCTAGAGATCTCCGCTTCGTCAGAAACTATGGCTACACCTTC
CSARDLRFVRNYGYTF
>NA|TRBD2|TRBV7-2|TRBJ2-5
TGTGCCAGCAGCTTCTTACTAGCGGCAGAGACCCAGTACTTC
CASSFLLAAETQYF
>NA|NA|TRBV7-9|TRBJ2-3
TGTGCCAGCAGCTTAAGGAGGGTTCAGACAGATACGCAGTATTTT
CASSLRRVQTDTQYF
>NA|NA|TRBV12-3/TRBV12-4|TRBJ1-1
TGTGCCAGCAGTTTCTGGAGAACTGAAGCTTTCTTT
CASSFWRTEAFF
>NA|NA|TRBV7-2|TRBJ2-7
TGTGCCAGCAGCTTAATAAGTGGCAGGAGCTCCTACGAGCAGTACTTC
CASSLISGRSSYEQYF
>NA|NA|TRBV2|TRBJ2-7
TGTGCCAGCAGTGAAACTGAGACAGGAGCTTACGAGCAGTACTTC
CASSETETGAYEQYF
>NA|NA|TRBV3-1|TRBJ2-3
TGTGCCAGCAGCCAGGCTTGGGGTTTCACAGATACGCAGTATTTT
CASSQAWGFTDTQYF
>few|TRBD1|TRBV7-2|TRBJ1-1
TGTGCCAGCAGTTTCGACAGGGGAGACACTGAAGCTTTCTTT
CASSFDRGDTEAFF
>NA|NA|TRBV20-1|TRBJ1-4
TGCAGTGCTAGAGCGGCCTATGGGCAGGGGACTGAAAAACTGTTTTTT
CSARAAYGQGTEKLFF
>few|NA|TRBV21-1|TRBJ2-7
TGTGCCAGCAGGTTGTACGAGAGCTCCTACGAGCAGTACTTC
CASRLYESSYEQYF
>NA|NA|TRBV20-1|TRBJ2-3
TGCAGTGCTCCTGGGCGCACAGATACGCAGTATTTT
CSAPGRTDTQYF
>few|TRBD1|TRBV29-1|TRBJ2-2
TGCAGCGTAGAAGGACAGGGCTGGGAGCTGTTTTTT
CSVEGQGWELFF
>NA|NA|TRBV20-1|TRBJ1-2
TGCAGTGCGTCCGGGAACTTCCTTTATGGCTACACCTTC
CSASGNFLYGYTF
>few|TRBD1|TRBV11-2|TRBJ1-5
TGTGCCAGCAGCTTAGGCGCAGGGGGCGGGCAGCCCCAGCATTTT
CASSLGAGGGQPQHF
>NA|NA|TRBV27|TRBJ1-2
TGTGCCAGCAGGCCCCAGGGGTACTATGGCTACACCTTC
CASRPQGYYGYTF
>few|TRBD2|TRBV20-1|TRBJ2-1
TGCAGTGCTCCGCGGGGGGGAGGCAATGAGCAGTTCTTC
CSAPRGGGNEQFF
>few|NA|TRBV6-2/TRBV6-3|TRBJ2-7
TGTGCCAGCAGTTACTCTGGAGTTGGCCGGGGCGAGCAGTACTTC
CASSYSGVGRGEQYF
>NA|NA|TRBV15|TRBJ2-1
TGTGCCACCAGCAGAGATCGGCAGCCGTACAATGAGCAGTTCTTC
CATSRDRQPYNEQFF
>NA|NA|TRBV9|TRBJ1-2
TGTGCCAGCAGCGTAGATTGGGTTTCGGACTATGGCTACACCTTC
CASSVDWVSDYGYTF
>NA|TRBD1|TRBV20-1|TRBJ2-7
TGCAGTGCTAGAGAGGACAGGGGGGGCTACGAGCAGTACTTC
CSAREDRGGYEQYF
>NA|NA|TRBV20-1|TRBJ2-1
TGCAGTGCTAGAGACCAAGAGACCCAGTTCTTC
CSARDQETQFF
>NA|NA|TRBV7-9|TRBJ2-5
TGTGCCAGCAGCTTAGTCTGGACAGAAGAGACCCAGTACTTC
CASSLVWTEETQYF
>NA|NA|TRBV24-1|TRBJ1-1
TGTGCCACTTCAGCGAGGTACAACACTGAAGCTTTCTTT
CATSARYNTEAFF
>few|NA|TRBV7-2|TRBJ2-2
TGTGCCAGCAGCTTAGTCGGGGACAACCCCACCGGGGAGCGGTTTTTT
CASSLVGDNPTGERFF
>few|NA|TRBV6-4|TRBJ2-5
TGTGCCAGCAGTGACCGGGACTGGATAAAACAAGAGACCCAGTACTTC
CASSDRDWIKQETQYF
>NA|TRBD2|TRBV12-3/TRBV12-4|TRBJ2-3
TGTGCCAGCAGGCCCGCCGGGACTAGCGCTACAGATACGCAGTATTTT
CASRPAGTSATDTQYF